This T cell receptor beta chain was identified during a study of neurological immune-mediated disorders. TCRdb redid the calling of the 5' RACE reads with MiXCR, one entry per CDR3 protein. The data hold 70,000 to 95,000 distinct CDR3 sequences, with 15% to 20% observed a single time. Germline CDR1 and CDR2: MNHNY and SVGAGI (reference sequence). The V end was cut by 6 bases, the J end by 2 bases, with 14 bases between. The CDR3 is 14 amino acids. This clonotype came up many times. The material sequenced was PBMCs. The sequence derives from a woman between 35 and 50 years old in good health. J is TRBJ2-7 and V is TRBV6-6; tentative D call: TRBD1 (5 bases). The CDR3 nucleotides are TGTGCCAGCAGACAAGGGGAAGGGACCTACGAGCAGTACTTC. Translation: CASRQGEGTYEQYF.